This TCR beta chain was identified during a study of PD-L1 blockade in urothelial cancer. This clone was detected only a few times. Additional DNA sequences in this sample encode the identical CDR3. Synthetic templates analogous to TCR were spiked into all PCRs individually. Here immunoSEQ multiplex PCR was the method, and the copy in TCRdb shows in-frame clones only, minus some. The sample holds more than 35,000 clones, approximately 40% seen once. The CDR3 has 14 residues. Germline V CDR1 and CDR2: LNHDA, SQIVND (reference sequence). V gave up 6 bases and J gave up 4 bases, with 15 bases separating them.

Here the sequenced sample was tumor tissue, taken before atezolizumab (anti-PD-L1) treatment. V is TRBV19 and J is TRBJ1-1; TRBD1 is a possible D gene (6 bases). This sequence originates from a man in his sixties with urothelial cancer. CDR3 in DNA: TGTGCCAGTAGAGTGGAGGGAGGGGGCACTGAAGCTTTCTTT. Translating it yields CASRVEGGGTEAFF. Filled out from reference TRBV19 and TRBJ1-1, the complete variable domain reads DGGITQSPKYLFRKEGQNVTLSCEQNLNHDAMYWYRQDPGQGLRLIYYSQIVNDFQKGDIAEGYSVSREKKESFPLTVTSAQKNPTAFYLCASRVEGGGTEAFFGQGTRLTVV.